Below, 30 T cell receptor beta chains from the same sample are listed, as sequenced in a study of radiotherapy plus CTLA-4 blockade in lung cancer. Sequencing was performed with immunoSEQ multiplex PCR; in TCRdb, only in-frame clones are kept and a portion is missing. Of some 66,000 clones in the sample, about four fifths are singletons; the top ten hold roughly 4%. The sequences come from peripheral blood, collected from a patient treated with radiotherapy plus ipilimumab. The source of these receptors is a human donor with non-small cell lung cancer who had a partial response to radiotherapy plus ipilimumab.

This clone has just one count. The chain employs TRBV6-5 and TRBJ1-2; D is uncertain. Germline V gene data show CDR1 as MNHEY and CDR2 as SVGAGI. This CDR3 spans 14 amino acids. Trimming took 5 bases from V and 4 from J, leaving 14 bases between them. CDR3 sequence reads: CASSPGLLGYGYTF. The CDR3 DNA sequence: TGTGCCAGCAGTCCGGGGTTGTTGGGCTATGGCTACACCTTC.

This chain uses TRBV5-4 with TRBJ2-7; TRBD2 aligns across 15 bases. V shed 4 bases and J 1 base; nucleotides not matched to a gene: 3. The CDR3 is made up of 16 amino acids. The germline V gene encodes CDR1 SGHNT and CDR2 YYREEE (reference sequence). CDR3 sequence reads: CASSPGLAGGSYEQYF. The CDR3 DNA sequence: TGTGCCAGCAGCCCAGGACTAGCGGGAGGGTCCTACGAGCAGTACTTC. Using reference TRBV5-4 and TRBJ2-7 for the parts outside the CDR3, the full variable domain is ETGVTQSPTHLIKTRGQQVTLRCSSQSGHNTVSWYQQALGQGPQFIFQYYREEENGRGNFPPRFSGLQFPNYSSELNVNALELDDSALYLCASSPGLAGGSYEQYFGPGTRLTVT.

This clone was seen only a few times. The rearrangement joins TRBV5-8 to TRBJ1-3; unclear D gene. Trimming took 4 bases from V and 0 from J, leaving 2 bases between them. Germline CDR1 and CDR2: SGHTS and YDEGEE. The CDR3 loop spans 12 amino acids. The DNA for the CDR3 is TGTGCCAGCAGCCTCTCTGGAAACACCATATATTTT. Protein product: CASSLSGNTIYF.

V usage is TRBV5-1 and J usage is TRBJ1-1, with D perhaps matching TRBD1 (6 bases). V lost 0 bases to trimming and J lost 5 bases, with 11 bases between them. Germline V CDR1 and CDR2: SGHRS, YFSETQ. This CDR3 has 14 residues. This CDR3 reads CASSLDPGETEAFF. The DNA of the CDR3 is TGCGCCAGCAGCTTGGATCCAGGGGAAACTGAAGCTTTCTTT.

This chain connects TRBV23-1 to TRBJ2-7, with 11 bases that match TRBD1. TRBV23-1 is marked as an open reading frame, function uncertain. The V segment lost 3 bases and the J segment 0 bases; nucleotides outside the gene matches: 1. CDR3 size: 15 residues. The CDR3 sequence: CASSHGQGASYEQYF. CDR3 bases: TGCGCCAGCAGTCATGGACAGGGGGCCTCCTACGAGCAGTACTTC.

The CDR3 region is CATGTGVIANTEAFF. The DNA for the CDR3 is TGTGCCACCGGGACAGGGGTGATAGCGAACACTGAAGCTTTCTTT. V gene TRBV28 combines with J gene TRBJ1-1; TRBD1 aligns across 10 bases. Germline V gene data show CDR1 as MDHEN and CDR2 as SYDVKM. CDR3 length: 15 residues. V was pared by 10 bases and J by 1 base, with 9 bases of the junction left unmatched.

The chain combines TRBV14 with TRBJ2-3, with D maybe TRBD1 (5 bases). Germline V gene data show CDR1 as SGHDN and CDR2 as FVKESK. The ends were cut back, 0 bases at V and 5 bases at J, with 6 bases in the middle. This CDR3 contains 13 residues. The CDR3 nucleotides read TGTGCCAGCAGCCAAGAACAGGAAGATACGCAGTATTTT. It yields the protein CASSQEQEDTQYF.

The chain has TRBV6-1 and TRBJ2-3; 10 nucleotides line up with TRBD2. Germline assignment: CDR1 MNHNS and CDR2 SASEGT. Losses at the gene ends were 5 bases for V and 1 base for J; bases not matched to a gene: 3. The CDR3 is 15 residues long. CDR3 nucleotides: TGTGCCAGCAGTAGACTAGCGGGCGGCACAGATACGCAGTATTTT. Amino acids: CASSRLAGGTDTQYF.

CDR3 nucleotides: TGTGCCAGCAGTGAAGGGCTAGCGGGCACAGATACGCAGTATTTT. This codes for CASSEGLAGTDTQYF. V is TRBV2 and J is TRBJ2-3; TRBD2 matches 7 bases. V gave up 1 base and J gave up 1 base; unmatched junction bases: 2. CDR1 is SNHLY, CDR2 FYNNEI, per germline. This CDR3 has 15 residues.

In its sample, this clone was seen a few times. The chain employs TRBV7-6 and TRBJ2-7, with D unclear. Germline V gene sequence: CDR1 SGHVS, CDR2 FNYEAQ. The length of the CDR3 is 14 residues. Trimming shortened V by 5 bases and J by 0 bases, and 11 bases separated the two germline ends. The CDR3 loop reads CASSLTISSYEQYF. The DNA for the CDR3 is TGTGCCAGCAGCCTGACAATTTCCTCCTACGAGCAGTACTTC. Drawing the rest from reference TRBV7-6 and TRBJ2-7, the complete variable domain is GAGVSQSPRYKVTKRGQDVALRCDPISGHVSLYWYRQALGQGPEFLTYFNYEAQQDKSGLPNDRFSAERPEGSISTLTIQRTEQRDSAMYRCASSLTISSYEQYFGPGTRLTVT.

The J gene is TRBJ1-5, the V gene TRBV25-1; no reliable D call. Germline CDR1 reads MGHDK; CDR2 reads SYGVNS. The CDR3 is 13 amino acids. Trimming stripped 4 bases from V and 5 bases from J, with 9 bases between. The CDR3 sequence is CASSGQDYQPQHF. As DNA, the CDR3 is TGTGCCAGCAGTGGGCAAGATTATCAGCCCCAGCATTTT.

The J gene is TRBJ1-5, the V gene TRBV18; D not resolved. Trimming pared 3 bases from V and 3 bases from J, leaving 9 bases between. Per the germline V gene, CDR1 is KGHSH and CDR2 is LQKENI. The CDR3 sequence is 14 residues long. CDR3 amino acids: CASSPAEHNQPQHF. The CDR3 DNA is TGTGCCAGCTCACCGGCGGAGCACAATCAGCCCCAGCATTTT.

The V gene is TRBV27, the J gene TRBJ2-7; TRBD2 agrees at 8 bases. Germline V gene sequence: CDR1 MNHEY, CDR2 SMNVEV (reference sequence). V trimming: 6 bases; J trimming: 1 base; junction bases outside the gene matches: 5. The CDR3 runs 14 residues. CDR3 DNA: TGTGCCAGCAGGGGGACTAGGGGATCCTACGAGCAGTACTTC. It yields the protein CASRGTRGSYEQYF.

The chain recombines TRBV5-1 with TRBJ2-7; 7 positions agree with TRBD1. Germline values: CDR1 SGHRS, CDR2 YFSETQ. V lost 3 bases and J lost 0; bases outside the gene matches: 0. The CDR3 length is 13 residues. The CDR3 loop reads CASSWDSSYEQYF. The CDR3 coding sequence is TGCGCCAGCAGCTGGGACAGCTCCTACGAGCAGTACTTC.

This clone has just a few counts. The chain employs TRBV4-2 and TRBJ2-7, with D tentatively TRBD2 (5 bases). CDR1 is LGHNA and CDR2 is YNFKEQ in the germline V gene. Trimming removed 0 bases at V and 3 bases at J, with 6 bases between. The CDR3 has 13 residues. In nucleotides, the CDR3 is TGTGCCAGCAGCCAAGAAGGACTCTACGAGCAGTACTTC. This sequence encodes CASSQEGLYEQYF.

This chain joins TRBV11-2 and TRBJ2-3; no definite D call. The CDR3 is 15 amino acids. V was pared by 0 bases and J by 4 bases, with 11 bases between. Germline CDR1 and CDR2: SGHAT and FQNNGV. CDR3 DNA sequence: TGTGCCAGCAGCTTAGACTCCCAGGAATCAGATACGCAGTATTTT. Protein product: CASSLDSQESDTQYF.

This clone was detected a few times. J is TRBJ2-7 and V is TRBV6-1, with D maybe TRBD2 (5 bases). The V end lost 7 bases, the J end lost 4 bases, and 17 bases lay between the germline ends. From germline, CDR1 is MNHNS and CDR2 SASEGT. This CDR3 has 14 residues. The CDR3 loop is CASTLIPWEYEQYF. The CDR3 DNA reads TGTGCCAGCACCTTGATCCCCTGGGAGTACGAGCAGTACTTC.

The CDR3 sequence is CASSLRLAGAHEQYF. DNA of the CDR3: TGCGCCAGCAGCTTGAGACTAGCGGGAGCTCACGAGCAGTACTTC. The genes are TRBV5-1 and TRBJ2-7, with 12 bases identical to TRBD2. The V gene's germline CDR1 is SGHRS and CDR2 YFSETQ. The CDR3 extends over 15 amino acids. V shed 1 base, J shed 5 bases, and the junction held 4 bases outside the gene matches.

J is TRBJ2-3 and V is TRBV6-1; D remains ambiguous. This CDR3 comprises 15 residues. Germline-derived CDR1 and CDR2 are MNHNS and SASEGT. V lost 3 bases and J 0 bases, leaving 10 bases between the germline ends. This CDR3 reads CASSERSPSTDTQYF. The CDR3 DNA sequence: TGTGCCAGCAGTGAGAGGTCCCCTAGCACAGATACGCAGTATTTT.

This chain connects TRBV30 to TRBJ1-1; D is unclear. The length of the CDR3 is 11 residues. V was shortened by 5 bases and J by 5 bases, with 9 bases between the two germline ends. Looked up from germline, CDR1 is GTSNPN and CDR2 is SVGIG (reference sequence). CDR3 DNA: TGTGCCTGGGTGGCAAGTACTGAAGCTTTCTTT. Residues: CAWVASTEAFF.

Only a few counts were recorded for this clone. The chain links TRBV2 to TRBJ2-3, with D possibly being TRBD2 (6 bases). This CDR3 has 11 amino acids. Per the germline V gene, CDR1 is SNHLY and CDR2 is FYNNEI. The CDR3 loop reads CASRRGDTQYF. The CDR3 DNA is TGTGCTTCTAGGAGGGGAGATACGCAGTATTTT.

This clone was found once. The gene calls are TRBV11-2 and TRBJ2-7; 7 bases line up with TRBD1. Germline CDR1 is SGHAT and CDR2 is FQNNGV. The V and J ends lost 5 bases and 6 bases, in that order; junction bases with no gene match: 4. CDR3 length: 12 residues. CDR3 protein: CASSPQGLEQYF. The CDR3 DNA is TGTGCCAGCAGCCCACAGGGGCTCGAGCAGTACTTC.

The chain recombines TRBV5-1 with TRBJ1-1; a possible D gene is TRBD1 (6 bases). The V gene's germline CDR1 is SGHRS and CDR2 YFSETQ. This CDR3 is 14 amino acids long. The ends were cut back, 0 bases at V and 5 bases at J, with 11 bases in the middle. The CDR3 loop is CASSLDRVGTEAFF. DNA of the CDR3: TGCGCCAGCAGCTTGGACAGGGTGGGGACTGAAGCTTTCTTT. Using reference TRBV5-1 and TRBJ1-1 for the parts outside the CDR3, the full variable domain is KAGVTQTPRYLIKTRGQQVTLSCSPISGHRSVSWYQQTPGQGLQFLFEYFSETQRNKGNFPGRFSGRQFSNSRSEMNVSTLELGDSALYLCASSLDRVGTEAFFGQGTRLTVV.

This clone was seen more than once but under ten times. V and J are TRBV29-1 and TRBJ1-2; the match to TRBD1 covers 8 bases. The V gene's germline CDR1 is SQVTM and CDR2 ANQGSEA. This CDR3 contains 14 residues. V dropped 3 bases and J dropped 8; count of bases not matched to a gene: 11. The CDR3 nucleotides are TGCAGCGTTGAGGCGAGCAGGGGGCGCAGGGGCTACACCTTC. Protein: CSVEASRGRRGYTF. Full variable domain (rest looked up from reference TRBV29-1 and TRBJ1-2): SAVISQKPSRDICQRGTSLTIQCQVDSQVTMMFWYRQQPGQSLTLIATANQGSEATYESGFVIDKFPISRPNLTFSTLTVSNMSPEDSSIYLCSVEASRGRRGYTFGSGTRLTVV.

The V and J genes are TRBV2 and TRBJ2-7; 7 bases are a match to TRBD1. Looked up from germline, CDR1 is SNHLY and CDR2 is FYNNEI. CDR3 length equals 14 residues. The V and J ends lost 7 bases and 2 bases, in that order; junction bases with no gene match: 8. This CDR3 is CASTRDRFTYEQYF. CDR3 sequence (DNA): TGTGCCAGCACCAGGGACAGATTCACCTACGAGCAGTACTTC.

This clone was seen just once. The chain recombines TRBV29-1 with TRBJ1-1, with D possibly TRBD1 on 6 matching bases. The V end was cut by 6 bases, the J end by 2 bases, with 10 bases between. CDR3 size: 12 residues. Germline values: CDR1 SQVTM, CDR2 ANQGSEA. DNA for the CDR3: TGCAGCGTAGGGACAACAAACACTGAAGCTTTCTTT. This encodes CSVGTTNTEAFF.

As for this clone: Other nucleotide sequences from this sample produce the same CDR3. The V and J genes are TRBV25-1 and TRBJ2-5; tentative D call: TRBD2 (6 bases). Germline loops: CDR1 MGHDK, CDR2 SYGVNS. The V end lost 3 bases, the J end lost 3 bases, and 14 bases lay between the germline ends. The CDR3 is 15 amino acids. CDR3 DNA sequence: TGTGCCAGCAGTGAGCCCGGAGGGCCTGAAGAGACCCAGTACTTC. It yields the protein CASSEPGGPEETQYF.

The rearrangement links TRBV11-1 to TRBJ1-1; unclear D gene. The CDR3 contains 14 residues. In germline, CDR1 is SGHAT, CDR2 FQDESV (reference sequence). Trimming shortened V by 1 base and J by 0 bases, and 6 bases separated the two germline ends. CDR3 sequence reads: CASSLVAMNTEAFF. The CDR3 nucleotides read TGTGCCAGCAGCTTAGTGGCAATGAACACTGAAGCTTTCTTT.

The rearrangement links TRBV5-1 to TRBJ2-1; 8 positions agree with TRBD2. Losses at the gene ends were 4 bases for V and 6 bases for J; bases not matched to a gene: 18. Germline CDR1 is SGHRS and CDR2 is YFSETQ. The CDR3 has 18 residues. CDR3 in amino acids: CASSTAEFPGLVINEQFF. CDR3 in DNA: TGCGCCAGCAGCACCGCCGAATTTCCGGGACTAGTGATCAATGAGCAGTTCTTC.

The chain combines TRBV2 with TRBJ2-5; 7 nucleotides match TRBD1. Trimming removed 6 bases from V and 3 bases from J; junction bases left unmatched: 7. Germline V gives CDR1 SNHLY, CDR2 FYNNEI. CDR3 size: 14 residues. The CDR3 sequence is CASSPTGTEETQYF. Here the CDR3 DNA reads TGTGCCAGCAGCCCCACCGGGACAGAAGAGACCCAGTACTTC.